The next 24 T cell receptor beta chains were all read from a single sample in a study of T-cell reconstitution after alpha-beta-depleted transplantation in children. Unique molecular identifiers featured in how the TCRbeta library was prepared. TCRdb re-analysed the PCR reads in MiXCR, keeping a single row per CDR3 protein. There are about 350,000 distinct CDR3 sequences in the sample; about an eighth occur only once, and about 3.9% lies in the top ten. The sample here was PBMCs, taken from the stem cell graft. The receptors derive from a human donor who donated a stem cell graft to a child with Fanconi anemia.

The V and J genes are TRBV20-1 and TRBJ2-7; the D gene is possibly TRBD2 (7 bases). The germline V and J ends were trimmed by 1 base and 4 bases, with 17 bases remaining between them. From germline, CDR1 is DFQATT and CDR2 SNEGSKA (reference sequence). The CDR3 consists of 15 residues. The CDR3 sequence is CSARGSRGGRYEQYF. The CDR3 DNA is TGCAGTGCTAGAGGTTCACGCGGGGGCCGGTACGAGCAGTACTTC.

This clonotype was seen at least ten times. This sequence joins TRBV5-5 and TRBJ2-7; D uncertain. CDR1 is SGHKS and CDR2 is YYEKEE in the germline V gene (reference sequence). V lost 0 bases, J lost 6 bases, and 10 bases lay in between. The CDR3 loop spans 13 amino acids. The CDR3 sequence: CASSLGVTSEQYV. The CDR3 coding sequence is TGTGCCAGCAGCTTGGGGGTTACGTCCGAGCAGTACGTC.

As regards this clonotype: This may be a read error: a much more frequent sequence differs by one nucleotide. This chain joins TRBV12-3 or TRBV12-4 and TRBJ1-1; D is undetermined. The CDR3 spans 12 residues. The CDR3 is CASSRGVTESFF. CDR3 bases: TGTGCCAGCAGTAGAGGCGTGACTGAATCTTTCTTT.

The genes are TRBV15 and TRBJ2-5; no clear D gene. Germline CDR1 and CDR2: LNHNV and YYDKDF (reference sequence). The V gene lost 0 bases and the J gene lost 5 bases, with 7 bases spanning the gap. The CDR3 loop spans 13 amino acids. This CDR3 reads CATSRDPRETQYF. CDR3 sequence (DNA): TGTGCCACCAGCAGAGATCCCAGGGAGACCCAGTACTTC. Full variable domain (outside the CDR3, taken from reference TRBV15 and TRBJ2-5): DAMVIQNPRYQVTQFGKPVTLSCSQTLNHNVMYWYQQKSSQAPKLLFHYYDKDFNNEADTPDNFQSRRPNTSFCFLDIRSPGLGDTAMYLCATSRDPRETQYFGPGTRLLVL.

This clonotype occurred many times. The V call is TRBV28, the J call TRBJ1-3; D is ambiguous. Looked up from germline, CDR1 is MDHEN and CDR2 is SYDVKM. This CDR3 has 13 amino acids. V dropped 6 bases and J dropped 2 bases, with 8 bases sitting between them. The CDR3 region has the DNA TGTGCCAGCAGCCTTTCTGCTGGAAACACCATATATTTT. Translated, it gives CASSLSAGNTIYF. Full variable domain (missing parts from reference TRBV28 and TRBJ1-3): DVKVTQSSRYLVKRTGEKVFLECVQDMDHENMFWYRQDPGLGLRLIYFSYDVKMKEKGDIPEGYSVSREKKERFSLILESASTNQTSMYLCASSLSAGNTIYFGEGSWLTVV.

The genes are TRBV5-1 and TRBJ2-2; D is tentatively TRBD1 or TRBD2 (5 bases each). This CDR3 is 13 amino acids long. Germline lookup yields CDR1 SGHRS and CDR2 YFSETQ. With 4 bases removed from V and 5 bases from J, the gap between germline ends came to 9 bases. As DNA, the CDR3 is TGCGCCAGCAGCGGGACCGGGACCGGGGAGCTGTTTTTT. Amino acids: CASSGTGTGELFF. The full variable domain, with the rest looked up from reference TRBV5-1 and TRBJ2-2, is KAGVTQTPRYLIKTRGQQVTLSCSPISGHRSVSWYQQTPGQGLQFLFEYFSETQRNKGNFPGRFSGRQFSNSRSEMNVSTLELGDSALYLCASSGTGTGELFFGEGSRLTVL.

This clonotype was detected ten times or more. The chain recombines TRBV12-3 or TRBV12-4 with TRBJ1-5, with a possible D match to TRBD1 (6 bases). The V end was cut by 6 bases, the J end by 3 bases, with 12 bases between. The CDR3 runs to 14 residues. The CDR3 spells CASSLTGFNQPQHF. The CDR3, as DNA: TGTGCCAGCAGCCTCACAGGGTTCAATCAGCCCCAGCATTTT.

This chain links TRBV10-3 with TRBJ2-7, with a tentative D call TRBD1 (6 bases). Trimming pared 6 bases from V and 3 bases from J, leaving 24 bases between. The CDR3 runs to 17 residues. Germline V gene lookup returns CDR1 ENHRY and CDR2 SYGVKD. CDR3 nucleotides: TGTGCCATCAGCACACAGTGGACAGATCAAAGGGGCTACGAGCAGTACTTC. Encoded protein: CAISTQWTDQRGYEQYF.

The sample holds many counts of this clonotype. The V and J genes are TRBV7-6 and TRBJ2-1, with a possible D match to TRBD1 (5 bases). The V end lost 2 bases, the J end lost 4 bases, and 15 bases lay between the germline ends. This CDR3 has 16 residues. Germline CDR1 and CDR2: SGHVS and FNYEAQ. CDR3 in amino acids: CASSLNPGSEYNEQFF. The CDR3 nucleotides are TGTGCCAGCAGCTTAAATCCAGGGTCGGAATACAATGAGCAGTTCTTC.

The chain is built from TRBV7-9 and TRBJ2-7, with TRBD1 identical over 7 bases. This CDR3 has 13 residues. CDR1 is SEHNR, CDR2 FQNEAQ, per germline (reference sequence). J gave up 6 bases and V 5 bases, and 7 bases lay outside the gene matches. The CDR3 loop reads CASSLQTGSEQYF. The CDR3, as DNA: TGTGCCAGCAGCCTTCAGACAGGGTCCGAGCAGTACTTC.

Written as DNA, the CDR3 is TGTGCCAGCAGACGACAGGGCCAGTACGAGCAGTACTTC. It translates to CASRRQGQYEQYF. This chain joins TRBV12-3 or TRBV12-4 and TRBJ2-7; 7 bases match TRBD1. The CDR3 runs to 13 residues. The ends lost 6 bases at V and 4 bases at J; junction bases unmatched: 6.

The chain is built from TRBV3-1 and TRBJ1-6; D is perhaps TRBD1 (5 bases). Deletions cut 4 bases from V and 8 bases from J, with 12 bases between. The germline V gene has CDR1 LGHDT and CDR2 YNNKEL (reference sequence). The CDR3 is 14 residues long. The CDR3 region is CASSRRGVDSPLHF. The CDR3 nucleotides read TGTGCCAGCAGCCGAAGAGGGGTGGATTCACCCCTCCACTTT.

This clonotype was counted many times. The chain couples TRBV24-1 to TRBJ2-2; D tentatively reads TRBD1 or TRBD2 (5 bases each). From germline, CDR1 is KGHDR and CDR2 SFDVKD. The CDR3 length is 15 residues. V was cut by 6 bases and J by 4 bases, with 14 bases left in between. The CDR3 coding sequence is TGTGCCACCAGTTGGGGCCTGGGGAGCACCGGGGAGCTGTTTTTT. Translation: CATSWGLGSTGELFF.

The gene calls are TRBV7-9 and TRBJ1-1; D not certain. The V end was cut by 3 bases, the J end by 0 bases, with 8 bases between. Germline CDR1 reads SEHNR; CDR2 reads FQNEAQ (reference sequence). This CDR3 contains 14 residues. CDR3 DNA sequence: TGTGCCAGCAGCTTGCCAGACATGAACACTGAAGCTTTCTTT. Encoded protein: CASSLPDMNTEAFF.

This clonotype appeared many times. This sequence joins TRBV20-1 and TRBJ2-7; maybe TRBD2 (5 bases). Between the trimmed V and J ends, which lost 3 bases and 13 bases, there was a span of 28 bases. Germline assignment: CDR1 DFQATT and CDR2 SNEGSKA (reference sequence). This CDR3 is 15 amino acids long. The CDR3 loop reads CSARRALQASKLEYV. The CDR3 DNA reads as TGCAGTGCTAGGAGGGCCCTCCAGGCCTCCAAGCTCGAATACGTC.

The genes are TRBV10-1 and TRBJ1-1; D unresolved. In germline, CDR1 is WNHNN, CDR2 SYGVQD (reference sequence). V was trimmed by 2 bases and J by 2 bases, leaving 9 bases between them. This CDR3 has 14 residues. The CDR3 reads CASSEKTSNTEAFF. CDR3 bases: TGCGCCAGCAGTGAGAAGACAAGCAACACTGAAGCTTTCTTT.

This clonotype has a handful of counts. The chain has TRBV3-1 and TRBJ2-1; D not certain. CDR3 size: 13 residues. V was cut by 2 bases and J by 7 bases, with 9 bases left in between. In germline, CDR1 is LGHDT, CDR2 YNNKEL (reference sequence). The CDR3 sequence is CASSQLRRNEQFF. CDR3 in DNA: TGTGCCAGCAGCCAATTAAGACGGAATGAGCAGTTCTTC.

This rearrangement joins TRBV14 to TRBJ2-3; D may be TRBD1 or TRBD2 (5 bases each). CDR3 size: 16 residues. The V gene's germline CDR1 is SGHDN and CDR2 FVKESK. Trimming left V 8 bases short and J 1 base short, with 19 bases between. Written as DNA, the CDR3 is TGTGCCAGCGCCAGGTTCTTAGGGGACGGCACAGATACGCAGTATTTT. It translates to CASARFLGDGTDTQYF.

This sequence joins TRBV19 and TRBJ2-7, with D possibly TRBD2 on 6 matching bases. This CDR3 comprises 12 residues. Germline CDR1 LNHDA, CDR2 SQIVND (reference sequence). The V gene lost 4 bases and the J gene lost 3 bases, with 7 bases spanning the gap. This CDR3 is CASSTGLYEQYF. The CDR3 nucleotides are TGTGCCAGTAGTACGGGACTCTACGAGCAGTACTTC.

The chain links TRBV30 to TRBJ2-3, with 9 bases lining up with TRBD2. Germline CDR1 and CDR2: GTSNPN and SVGIG (reference sequence). The junction had 6 bases not matched to a gene; V was cut back by 2 bases and J by 0 bases. This CDR3 is 16 amino acids long. For the CDR3, the DNA is TGTGCCTGGAGTCGTTTTAGCGGGGGTAGCACAGATACGCAGTATTTT. It encodes CAWSRFSGGSTDTQYF.

The V call is TRBV6-1, the J call TRBJ1-2; TRBD1 matches at 7 bases. Germline loops: CDR1 MNHNS, CDR2 SASEGT. J gave up 5 bases and V 8 bases, and 17 bases lay outside the gene matches. The CDR3 length is 16 residues. DNA for the CDR3: TGTGCCAGCTCCCGGGACAGCCTCTACCCCACGTATGGCTACACCTTC. As protein: CASSRDSLYPTYGYTF.

This clonotype came up a few times. The chain employs TRBV7-9 and TRBJ2-7, with TRBD2 matching 8 bases. The CDR3 covers 13 residues. CDR1 and CDR2 from the germline V gene are SEHNR and FQNEAQ (reference sequence). The V segment lost 5 bases and the J segment 6 bases; nucleotides outside the gene matches: 6. The CDR3 DNA sequence: TGTGCCAGCAGCCGATCGGGGGGGACCGAGCAGTACGTC. Protein product: CASSRSGGTEQYV.

The chain links TRBV3-1 to TRBJ2-1; 14 bases line up with TRBD2. V was pared by 4 bases and J by 6 bases, with 11 bases of the junction left unmatched. In germline, CDR1 is LGHDT, CDR2 YNNKEL (reference sequence). The CDR3 length is 18 residues. For the CDR3, the DNA is TGTGCCAGCAGCCGCAACACCGGACTAGCGGGGGGAGGCAATGAGCAGTTCTTC. It specifies CASSRNTGLAGGGNEQFF.

This clonotype was counted only a few times. The chain carries TRBV18 and TRBJ1-1, with no clear D. CDR3 length equals 15 residues. Trimming took off 5 bases at V and 5 bases at J, with 18 bases between the two ends. Germline CDR1 and CDR2: KGHSH and LQKENI. CDR3 loop: CASSYTGRSWTEAFF. Written as DNA, the CDR3 is TGTGCCAGCTCATACACGGGCAGATCATGGACTGAAGCTTTCTTT.